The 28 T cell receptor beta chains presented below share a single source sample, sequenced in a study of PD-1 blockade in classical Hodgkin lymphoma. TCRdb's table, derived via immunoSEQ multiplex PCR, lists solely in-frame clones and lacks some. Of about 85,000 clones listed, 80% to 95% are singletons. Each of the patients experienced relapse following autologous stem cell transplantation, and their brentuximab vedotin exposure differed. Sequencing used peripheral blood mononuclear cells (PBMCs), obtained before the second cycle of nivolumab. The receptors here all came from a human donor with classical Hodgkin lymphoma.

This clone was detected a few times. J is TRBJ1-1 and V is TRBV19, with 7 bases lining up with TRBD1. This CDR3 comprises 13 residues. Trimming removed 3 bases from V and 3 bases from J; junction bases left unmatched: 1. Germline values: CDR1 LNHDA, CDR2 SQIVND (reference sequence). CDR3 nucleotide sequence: TGTGCCAGTAGTATCACAGGGGACACTGAAGCTTTCTTT. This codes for CASSITGDTEAFF.

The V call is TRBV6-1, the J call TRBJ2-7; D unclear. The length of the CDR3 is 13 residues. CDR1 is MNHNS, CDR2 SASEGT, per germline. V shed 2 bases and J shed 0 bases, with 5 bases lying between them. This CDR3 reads CASSERASYEQYF. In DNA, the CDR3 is TGTGCCAGCAGTGAACGAGCCTCCTACGAGCAGTACTTC.

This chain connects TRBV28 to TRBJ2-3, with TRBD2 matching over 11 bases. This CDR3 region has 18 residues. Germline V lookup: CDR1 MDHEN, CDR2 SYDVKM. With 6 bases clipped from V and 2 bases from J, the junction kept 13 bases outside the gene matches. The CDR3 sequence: CASSQGLAAARPTDTQYF. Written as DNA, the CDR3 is TGTGCCAGCAGCCAGGGACTAGCGGCCGCGAGGCCCACAGATACGCAGTATTTT.

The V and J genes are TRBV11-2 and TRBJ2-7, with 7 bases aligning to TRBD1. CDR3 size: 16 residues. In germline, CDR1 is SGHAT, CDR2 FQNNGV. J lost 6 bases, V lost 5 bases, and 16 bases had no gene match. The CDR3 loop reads CASSRGQVAFDSEQYF. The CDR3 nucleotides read TGTGCCAGCAGCCGAGGACAGGTCGCTTTCGACAGCGAGCAGTACTTC.

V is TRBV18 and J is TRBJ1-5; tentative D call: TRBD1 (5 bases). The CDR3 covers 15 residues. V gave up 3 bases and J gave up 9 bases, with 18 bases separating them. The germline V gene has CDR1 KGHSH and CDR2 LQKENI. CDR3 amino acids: CASSPQGVGEGPQHF. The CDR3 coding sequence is TGTGCCAGCTCACCTCAGGGAGTCGGGGAAGGGCCCCAGCATTTT. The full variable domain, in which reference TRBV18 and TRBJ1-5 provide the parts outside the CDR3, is NAGVMQNPRHLVRRRGQEARLRCSPMKGHSHVYWYRQLPEEGLKFMVYLQKENIIDESGMPKERFSAEFPKEGPSILRIQQVVRGDSAAYFCASSPQGVGEGPQHFGDGTRLSIL.

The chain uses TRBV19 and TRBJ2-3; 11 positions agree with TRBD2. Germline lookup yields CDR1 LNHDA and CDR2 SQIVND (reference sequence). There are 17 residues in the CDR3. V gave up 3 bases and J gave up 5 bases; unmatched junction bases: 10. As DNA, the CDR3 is TGTGCCAGTAGTATCGGCGGGGGACTAGCGGTTATAGATACGCAGTATTTT. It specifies CASSIGGGLAVIDTQYF.

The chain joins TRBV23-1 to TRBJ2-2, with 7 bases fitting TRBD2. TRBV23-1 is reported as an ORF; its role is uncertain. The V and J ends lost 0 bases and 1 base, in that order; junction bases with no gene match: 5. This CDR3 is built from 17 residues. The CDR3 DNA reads TGCGCCAGCAGTCAATCCTTAGCGGGCGTGAACACCGGGGAGCTGTTTTTT. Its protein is CASSQSLAGVNTGELFF.

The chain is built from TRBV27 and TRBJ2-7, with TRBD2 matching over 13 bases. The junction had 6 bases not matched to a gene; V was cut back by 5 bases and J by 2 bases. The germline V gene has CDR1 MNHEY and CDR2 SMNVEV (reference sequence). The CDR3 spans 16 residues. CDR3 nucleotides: TGTGCCAGCAGTCCAACTAGCGGGAGGGACACCTACGAGCAGTACTTC. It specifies CASSPTSGRDTYEQYF.

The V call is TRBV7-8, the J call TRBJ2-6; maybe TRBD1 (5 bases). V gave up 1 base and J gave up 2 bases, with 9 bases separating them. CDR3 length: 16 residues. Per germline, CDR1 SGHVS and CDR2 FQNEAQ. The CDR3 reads CASSLVARAGANVLTF. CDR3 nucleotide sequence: TGTGCCAGCAGCTTAGTAGCCAGGGCTGGGGCCAACGTCCTGACTTTC.

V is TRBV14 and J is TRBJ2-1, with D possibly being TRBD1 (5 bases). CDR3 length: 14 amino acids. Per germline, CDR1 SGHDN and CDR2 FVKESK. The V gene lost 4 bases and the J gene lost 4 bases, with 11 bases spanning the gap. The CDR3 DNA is TGTGCCAGCAGCCTACGACAGCCTTACAATGAGCAGTTCTTC. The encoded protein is CASSLRQPYNEQFF.

CDR3 protein: CATRKGWTGTGDRYQPQHF. CDR3 DNA: TGTGCCACCCGGAAGGGGTGGACCGGGACAGGGGATAGGTATCAGCCCCAGCATTTT. The J gene is TRBJ1-5, the V gene TRBV10-3, with TRBD1 matching 10 bases. The CDR3 length is 19 residues. The J segment lost 5 bases and the V segment lost 10 bases, leaving 23 bases of the junction unmatched. CDR1 and CDR2 (germline): ENHRY, SYGVKD.

CDR3 sequence (DNA): TGTGCCAGCAGCCAAGAGGCTGGGGGGTGGAAGGACACCGGGGAGCTGTTTTTT. Translated, it gives CASSQEAGGWKDTGELFF. The chain carries TRBV4-2 and TRBJ2-2; tentative D call: TRBD2 (6 bases). The CDR3 covers 18 residues. Germline CDR1 reads LGHNA; CDR2 reads YNFKEQ. V lost 0 bases and J lost 3, with 17 bases in between.

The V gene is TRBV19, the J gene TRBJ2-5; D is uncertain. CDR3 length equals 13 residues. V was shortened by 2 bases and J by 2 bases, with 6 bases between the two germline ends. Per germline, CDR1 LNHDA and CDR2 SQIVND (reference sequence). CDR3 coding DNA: TGTGCCAGTAGTATAACACTTCAAGAGACCCAGTACTTC. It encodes CASSITLQETQYF. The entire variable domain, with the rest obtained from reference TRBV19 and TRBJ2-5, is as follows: DGGITQSPKYLFRKEGQNVTLSCEQNLNHDAMYWYRQDPGQGLRLIYYSQIVNDFQKGDIAEGYSVSREKKESFPLTVTSAQKNPTAFYLCASSITLQETQYFGPGTRLLVL.

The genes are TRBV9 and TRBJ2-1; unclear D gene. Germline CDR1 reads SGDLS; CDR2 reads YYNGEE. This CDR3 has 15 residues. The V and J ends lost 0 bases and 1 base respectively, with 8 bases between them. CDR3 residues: CASSVEGASYNEQFF. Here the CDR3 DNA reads TGTGCCAGCAGCGTAGAGGGCGCTTCCTACAATGAGCAGTTCTTC.

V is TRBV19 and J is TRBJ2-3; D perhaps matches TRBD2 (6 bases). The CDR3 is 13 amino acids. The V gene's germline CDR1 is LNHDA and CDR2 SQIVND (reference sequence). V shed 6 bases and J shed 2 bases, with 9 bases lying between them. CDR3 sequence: CASSAGHTDTQYF. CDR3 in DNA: TGTGCCAGTAGCGCGGGGCACACAGATACGCAGTATTTT.

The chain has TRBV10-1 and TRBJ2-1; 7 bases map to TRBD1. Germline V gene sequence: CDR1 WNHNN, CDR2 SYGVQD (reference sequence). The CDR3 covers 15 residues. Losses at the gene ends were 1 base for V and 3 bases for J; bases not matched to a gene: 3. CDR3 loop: CASSEFRDSYNEQFF. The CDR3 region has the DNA TGCGCCAGCAGTGAGTTCCGGGACAGCTACAATGAGCAGTTCTTC.

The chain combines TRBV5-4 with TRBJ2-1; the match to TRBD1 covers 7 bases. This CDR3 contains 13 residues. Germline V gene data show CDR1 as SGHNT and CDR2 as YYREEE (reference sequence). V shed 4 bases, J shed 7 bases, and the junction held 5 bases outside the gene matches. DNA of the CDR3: TGTGCCAGCAGCCATTTACAGGGGAATGAGCAGTTCTTC. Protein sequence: CASSHLQGNEQFF.

The CDR3 protein is CAGRDGPYEQYF. As DNA, the CDR3 is TGTGCCGGCCGGGACGGTCCCTACGAGCAGTACTTC. The chain couples TRBV2 to TRBJ2-7; D is perhaps TRBD1 or TRBD2 (5 bases each). The CDR3 has 12 residues. In germline, CDR1 is SNHLY, CDR2 FYNNEI. Trimming pared 11 bases from V and 2 bases from J, leaving 13 bases between.

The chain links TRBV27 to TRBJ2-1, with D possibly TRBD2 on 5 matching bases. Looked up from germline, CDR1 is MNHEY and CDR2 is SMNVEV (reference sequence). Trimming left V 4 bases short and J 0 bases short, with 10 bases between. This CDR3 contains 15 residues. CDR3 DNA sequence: TGTGCCAGCAGTTCTCCAGCGGTCTCCTACAATGAGCAGTTCTTC. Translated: CASSSPAVSYNEQFF.

The CDR3 DNA sequence: TGTGCCAGCAGCTTAGACGGACGTCCTACTAGCACAGATACGCAGTATTTT. Protein: CASSLDGRPTSTDTQYF. The chain has TRBV11-2 and TRBJ2-3; D ambiguous. Trimming stripped 0 bases from V and 0 bases from J, with 13 bases between. The germline CDR1 and CDR2 sequences are SGHAT and FQNNGV. The CDR3 spans 17 residues.

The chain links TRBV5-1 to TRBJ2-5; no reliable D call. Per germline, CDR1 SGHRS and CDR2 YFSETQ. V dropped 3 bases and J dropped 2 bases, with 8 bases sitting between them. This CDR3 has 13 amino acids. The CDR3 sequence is CASSWSRQETQYF. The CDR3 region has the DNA TGCGCCAGCAGCTGGTCGCGACAAGAGACCCAGTACTTC.

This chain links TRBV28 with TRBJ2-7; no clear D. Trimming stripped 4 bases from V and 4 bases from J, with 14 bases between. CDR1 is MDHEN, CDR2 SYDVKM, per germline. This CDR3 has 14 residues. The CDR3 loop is CASSSPDGRYEQYF. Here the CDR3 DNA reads TGTGCCAGCAGTTCCCCAGACGGTAGATACGAGCAGTACTTC.

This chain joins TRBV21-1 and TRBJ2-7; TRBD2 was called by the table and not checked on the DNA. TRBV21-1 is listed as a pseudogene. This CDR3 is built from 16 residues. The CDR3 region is CASSKARGTFSYEQYF. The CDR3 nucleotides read TGTGCCAGCAGCAAAGCCCGCGGGACTTTCTCCTACGAGCAGTACTTC.

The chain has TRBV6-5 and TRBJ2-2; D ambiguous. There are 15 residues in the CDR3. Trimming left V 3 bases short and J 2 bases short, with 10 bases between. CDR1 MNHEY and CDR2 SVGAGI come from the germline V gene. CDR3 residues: CASSYGFPNTGELFF. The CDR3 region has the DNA TGTGCCAGCAGTTATGGATTCCCTAACACCGGGGAGCTGTTTTTT.

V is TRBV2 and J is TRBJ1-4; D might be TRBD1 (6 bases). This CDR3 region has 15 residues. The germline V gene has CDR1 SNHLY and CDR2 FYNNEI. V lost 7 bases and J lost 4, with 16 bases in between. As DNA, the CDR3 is TGTGCCAGCAAGTGGTTGGACAGCGGTAATGAAAAACTGTTTTTT. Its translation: CASKWLDSGNEKLFF.

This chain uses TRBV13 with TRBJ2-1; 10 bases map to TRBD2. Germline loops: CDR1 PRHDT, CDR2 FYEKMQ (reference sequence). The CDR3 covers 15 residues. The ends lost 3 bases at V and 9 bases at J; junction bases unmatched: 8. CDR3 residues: CASSLGLAGVGEQFF. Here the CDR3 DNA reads TGTGCCAGCAGCTTGGGTCTAGCGGGAGTAGGTGAGCAGTTCTTC. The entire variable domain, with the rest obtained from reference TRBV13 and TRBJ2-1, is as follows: AAGVIQSPRHLIKEKRETATLKCYPIPRHDTVYWYQQGPGQDPQFLISFYEKMQSDKGSIPDRFSAQQFSDYHSELNMSSLELGDSALYFCASSLGLAGVGEQFFGPGTRLTVL.

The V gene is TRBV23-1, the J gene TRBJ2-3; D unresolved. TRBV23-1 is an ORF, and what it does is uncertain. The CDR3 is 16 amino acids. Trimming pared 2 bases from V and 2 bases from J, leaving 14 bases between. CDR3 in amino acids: CASSQPPEELTDTQYF. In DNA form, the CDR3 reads TGCGCCAGCAGTCAACCTCCCGAGGAACTCACAGATACGCAGTATTTT.

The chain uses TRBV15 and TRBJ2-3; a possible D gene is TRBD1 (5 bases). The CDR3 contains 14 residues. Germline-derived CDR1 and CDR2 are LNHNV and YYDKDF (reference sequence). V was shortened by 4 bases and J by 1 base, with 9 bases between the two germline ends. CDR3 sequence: CATSIDSRTDTQYF. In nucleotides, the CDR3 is TGTGCCACCAGCATTGACAGTCGCACAGATACGCAGTATTTT.